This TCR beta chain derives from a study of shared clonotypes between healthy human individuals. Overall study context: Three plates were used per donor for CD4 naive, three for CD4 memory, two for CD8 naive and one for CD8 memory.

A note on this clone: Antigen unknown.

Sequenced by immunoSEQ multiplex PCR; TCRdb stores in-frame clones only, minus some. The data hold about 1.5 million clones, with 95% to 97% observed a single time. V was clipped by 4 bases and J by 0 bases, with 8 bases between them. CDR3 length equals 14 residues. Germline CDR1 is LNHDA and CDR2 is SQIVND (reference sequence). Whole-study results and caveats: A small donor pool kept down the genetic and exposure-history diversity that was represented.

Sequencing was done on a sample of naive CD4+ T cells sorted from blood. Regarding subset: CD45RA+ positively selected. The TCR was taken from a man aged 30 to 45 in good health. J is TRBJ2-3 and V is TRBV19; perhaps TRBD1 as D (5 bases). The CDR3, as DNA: TGTGCCAGTAGTAAGGGGCCTAGCACAGATACGCAGTATTTT. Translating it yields CASSKGPSTDTQYF. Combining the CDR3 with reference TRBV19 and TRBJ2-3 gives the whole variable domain DGGITQSPKYLFRKEGQNVTLSCEQNLNHDAMYWYRQDPGQGLRLIYYSQIVNDFQKGDIAEGYSVSREKKESFPLTVTSAQKNPTAFYLCASSKGPSTDTQYFGPGTRLTVL.